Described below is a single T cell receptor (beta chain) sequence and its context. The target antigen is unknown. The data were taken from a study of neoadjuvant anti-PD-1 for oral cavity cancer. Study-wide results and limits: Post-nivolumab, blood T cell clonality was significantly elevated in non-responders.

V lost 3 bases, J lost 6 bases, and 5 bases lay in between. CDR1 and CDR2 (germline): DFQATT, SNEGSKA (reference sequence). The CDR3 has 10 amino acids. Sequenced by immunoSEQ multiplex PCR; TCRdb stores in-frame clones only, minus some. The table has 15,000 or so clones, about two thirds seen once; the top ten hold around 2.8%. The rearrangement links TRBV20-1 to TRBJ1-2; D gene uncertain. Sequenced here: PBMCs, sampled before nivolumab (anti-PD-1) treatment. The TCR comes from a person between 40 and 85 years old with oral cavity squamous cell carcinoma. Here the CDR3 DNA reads TGCAGTGCTAGGGGAAATGGCTACACCTTC. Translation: CSARGNGYTF.